Below are 4 T cell receptor beta chains sequenced from a single sample in a study of cytomegalovirus exposure and HLA in healthy donors. Researchers ran the PCR with 60 Vbeta and 13 Jbeta primers. The repertoire was sequenced with immunoSEQ multiplex PCR; TCRdb's copy has only in-frame clones and lacks some. The repertoire holds roughly 20,000 clones, around 82% seen once, with 7% to 9% in the top ten. Sequenced: PBMCs. The receptors derive from a man in his sixties in good health and CMV-seronegative.

This clone has just a few counts. This chain joins TRBV18 and TRBJ2-7, with TRBD1 matching over 9 bases. CDR1 and CDR2 from the germline V gene are KGHSH and LQKENI. The J segment lost 4 bases and the V segment lost 5 bases, leaving 12 bases of the junction unmatched. CDR3 length equals 16 residues. The DNA of the CDR3 is TGTGCCAGCTCAGCAACGGGACAGGGCCCCTTATACGAGCAGTACTTC. It specifies CASSATGQGPLYEQYF.

This clone has only a few counts. This chain links TRBV5-4 with TRBJ1-4; the match to TRBD1 covers 7 bases. The junction had 7 bases not matched to a gene; V was cut back by 0 bases and J by 2 bases. CDR1 is SGHNT, CDR2 YYREEE, per germline (reference sequence). The CDR3 extends over 17 amino acids. CDR3 amino acids: CASSLDRGAATNEKLFF. CDR3 DNA sequence: TGTGCCAGCAGCTTGGACAGGGGAGCCGCGACTAATGAAAAACTGTTTTTT.

This clone was counted once. The V call is TRBV5-4, the J call TRBJ2-3, with TRBD1 matching 10 bases. The CDR3 length is 15 residues. V lost 4 bases to trimming and J lost 6 bases; unmatched junction nucleotides: 8. Per germline, CDR1 SGHNT and CDR2 YYREEE (reference sequence). CDR3 residues: CASSRQGTGEDTQYF. CDR3 DNA: TGTGCCAGCAGCCGGCAAGGGACAGGGGAGGATACGCAGTATTTT.

J is TRBJ1-4 and V is TRBV5-6, with a possible D match to TRBD1 (5 bases). The CDR3 covers 14 residues. CDR1 and CDR2 from the germline V gene are SGHDT and YYEEEE. Trimming removed 2 bases at V and 6 bases at J, with 11 bases between. The CDR3 DNA is TGTGCCAGCAGCTTAGGCCAGGGATATGAAAAACTGTTTTTT. As protein: CASSLGQGYEKLFF.